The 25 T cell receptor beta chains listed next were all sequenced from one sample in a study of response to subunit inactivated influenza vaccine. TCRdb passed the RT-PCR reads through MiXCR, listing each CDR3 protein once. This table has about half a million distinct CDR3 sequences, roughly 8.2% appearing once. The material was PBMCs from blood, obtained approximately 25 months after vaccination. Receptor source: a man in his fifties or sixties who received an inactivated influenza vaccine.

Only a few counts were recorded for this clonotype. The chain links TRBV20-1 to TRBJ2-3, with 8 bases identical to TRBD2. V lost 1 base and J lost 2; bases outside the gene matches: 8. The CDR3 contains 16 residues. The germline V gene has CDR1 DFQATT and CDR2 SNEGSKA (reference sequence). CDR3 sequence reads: CSARVGSGILTDTQYF. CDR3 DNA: TGCAGTGCTAGAGTAGGTAGCGGGATTCTCACAGATACGCAGTATTTT.

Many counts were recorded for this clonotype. The CDR3 spells CASSSLREQFF. CDR3 nucleotide sequence: TGTGCCAGCAGCTCCTTACGTGAGCAGTTCTTC. The V gene is TRBV7-2, the J gene TRBJ2-1; D not certain. Deletions cut 4 bases from V and 9 bases from J, with 7 bases between. Looked up from germline, CDR1 is SGHTA and CDR2 is FQGNSA. The length of the CDR3 is 11 residues. Full variable domain (rest looked up from reference TRBV7-2 and TRBJ2-1): GAGVSQSPSNKVTEKGKDVELRCDPISGHTALYWYRQSLGQGLEFLIYFQGNSAPDKSGLPSDRFSAERTGGSVSTLTIQRTQQEDSAVYLCASSSLREQFFGPGTRLTVL.

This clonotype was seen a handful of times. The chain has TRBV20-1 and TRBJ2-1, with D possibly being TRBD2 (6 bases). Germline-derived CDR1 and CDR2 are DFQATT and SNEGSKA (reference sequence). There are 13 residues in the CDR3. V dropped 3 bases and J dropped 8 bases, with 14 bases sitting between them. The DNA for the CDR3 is TGCAGTGCTAGGGGACTCCTTGGGGATGAGCAGTTCTTC. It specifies CSARGLLGDEQFF.

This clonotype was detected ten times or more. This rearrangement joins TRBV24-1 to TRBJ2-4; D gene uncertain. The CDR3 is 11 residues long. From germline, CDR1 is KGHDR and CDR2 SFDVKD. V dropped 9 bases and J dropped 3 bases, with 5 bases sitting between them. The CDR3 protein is CATGFKNIQYF. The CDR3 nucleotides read TGTGCCACCGGCTTCAAAAACATTCAGTACTTC.

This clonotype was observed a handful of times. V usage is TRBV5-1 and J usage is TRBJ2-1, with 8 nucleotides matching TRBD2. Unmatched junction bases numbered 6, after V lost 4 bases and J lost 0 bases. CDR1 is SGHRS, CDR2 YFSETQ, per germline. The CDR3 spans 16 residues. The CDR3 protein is CASSHLSGSSYNEQFF. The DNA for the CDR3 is TGCGCCAGCAGCCATCTAAGCGGGAGCTCCTACAATGAGCAGTTCTTC.

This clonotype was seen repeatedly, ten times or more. The CDR3 coding sequence is TGCAGTGCTGTAGAAGAGGCGGTGAATGAAAAACTGTTTTTT. Translating gives CSAVEEAVNEKLFF. J is TRBJ1-4 and V is TRBV20-1; D is unclear. Trimming removed 5 bases from V and 5 bases from J, with 15 bases in between. In germline, CDR1 is DFQATT, CDR2 SNEGSKA (reference sequence). This CDR3 has 14 amino acids.

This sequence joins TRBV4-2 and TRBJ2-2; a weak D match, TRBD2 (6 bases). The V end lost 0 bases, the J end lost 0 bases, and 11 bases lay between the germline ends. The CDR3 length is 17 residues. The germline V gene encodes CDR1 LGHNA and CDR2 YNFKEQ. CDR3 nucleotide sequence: TGTGCCAGCAGCCAAGATCTGGGCGGGGCGAACACCGGGGAGCTGTTTTTT. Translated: CASSQDLGGANTGELFF.

CDR3 protein: CASSSTRGARDTQYF. The CDR3 DNA sequence: TGTGCCAGCAGTTCCACCCGGGGGGCGAGAGATACGCAGTATTTT. The chain carries TRBV12-3 or TRBV12-4 and TRBJ2-3; perhaps TRBD2 as D (7 bases). CDR3 length equals 15 residues. Trimming removed 4 bases at V and 5 bases at J, with 16 bases between.

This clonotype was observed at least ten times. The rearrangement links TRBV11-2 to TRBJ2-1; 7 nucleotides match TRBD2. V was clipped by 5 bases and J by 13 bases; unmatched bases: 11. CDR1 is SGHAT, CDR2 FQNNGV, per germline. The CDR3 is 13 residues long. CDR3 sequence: CASSQEDGLVQFF. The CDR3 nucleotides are TGTGCCAGCAGCCAAGAAGATGGACTAGTACAGTTCTTC.

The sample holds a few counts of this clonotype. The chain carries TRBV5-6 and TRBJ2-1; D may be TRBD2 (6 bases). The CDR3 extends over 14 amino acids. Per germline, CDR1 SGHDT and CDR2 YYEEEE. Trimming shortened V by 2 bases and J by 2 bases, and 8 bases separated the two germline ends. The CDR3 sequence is CASSFSGPYNEQFF. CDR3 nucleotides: TGTGCCAGCAGCTTTAGCGGACCCTACAATGAGCAGTTCTTC. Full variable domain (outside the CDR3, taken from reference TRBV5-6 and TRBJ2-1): DAGVTQSPTHLIKTRGQQVTLRCSPKSGHDTVSWYQQALGQGPQFIFQYYEEEERQRGNFPDRFSGHQFPNYSSELNVNALLLGDSALYLCASSFSGPYNEQFFGPGTRLTVL.

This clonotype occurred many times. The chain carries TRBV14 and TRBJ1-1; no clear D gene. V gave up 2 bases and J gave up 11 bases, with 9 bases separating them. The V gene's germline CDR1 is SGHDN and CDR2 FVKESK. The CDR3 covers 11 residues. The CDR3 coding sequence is TGTGCCAGCAGCCAAATAACCGGGGCTTTCTTT. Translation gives CASSQITGAFF.

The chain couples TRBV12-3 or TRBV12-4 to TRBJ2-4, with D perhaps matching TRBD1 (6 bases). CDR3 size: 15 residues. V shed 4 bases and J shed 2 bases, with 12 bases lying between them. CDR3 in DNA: TGTGCCAGCAGTTCACAGGGAAAACCCAAAAACATTCAGTACTTC. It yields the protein CASSSQGKPKNIQYF.

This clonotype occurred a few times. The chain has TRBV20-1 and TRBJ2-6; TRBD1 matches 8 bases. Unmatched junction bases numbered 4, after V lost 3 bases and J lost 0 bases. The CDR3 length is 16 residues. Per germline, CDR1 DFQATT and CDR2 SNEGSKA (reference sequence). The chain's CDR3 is CSASEQGGSGANVLTF. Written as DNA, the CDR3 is TGCAGTGCTAGTGAACAGGGGGGCTCTGGGGCCAACGTCCTGACTTTC.

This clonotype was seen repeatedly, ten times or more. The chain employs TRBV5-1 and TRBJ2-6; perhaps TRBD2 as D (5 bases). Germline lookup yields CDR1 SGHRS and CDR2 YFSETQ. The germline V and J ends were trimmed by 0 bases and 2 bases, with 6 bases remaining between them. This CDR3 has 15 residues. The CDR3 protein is CASSLGGTGANVLTF. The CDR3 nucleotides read TGCGCCAGCAGCTTGGGAGGGACTGGGGCCAACGTCCTGACTTTC.

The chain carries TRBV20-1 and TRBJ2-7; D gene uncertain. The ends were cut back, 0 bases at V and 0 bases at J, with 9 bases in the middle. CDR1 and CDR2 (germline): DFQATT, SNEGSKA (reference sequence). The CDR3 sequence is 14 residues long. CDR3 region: CSARDRSASYEQYF. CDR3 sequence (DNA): TGCAGTGCTAGAGATAGGAGCGCCTCCTACGAGCAGTACTTC.

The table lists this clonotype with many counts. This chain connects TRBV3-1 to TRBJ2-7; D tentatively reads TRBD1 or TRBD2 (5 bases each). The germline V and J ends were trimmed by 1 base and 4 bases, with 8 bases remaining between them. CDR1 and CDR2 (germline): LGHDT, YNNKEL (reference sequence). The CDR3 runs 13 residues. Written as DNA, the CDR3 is TGTGCCAGCAGCCAAGCTGAGGGGTACGAGCAGTACTTC. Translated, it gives CASSQAEGYEQYF.

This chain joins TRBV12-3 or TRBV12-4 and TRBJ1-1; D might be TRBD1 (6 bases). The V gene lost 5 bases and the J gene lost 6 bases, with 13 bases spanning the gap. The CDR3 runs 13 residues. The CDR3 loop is CASSSPDSSEAFF. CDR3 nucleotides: TGTGCCAGCAGTAGCCCGGACAGTTCTGAAGCTTTCTTT.

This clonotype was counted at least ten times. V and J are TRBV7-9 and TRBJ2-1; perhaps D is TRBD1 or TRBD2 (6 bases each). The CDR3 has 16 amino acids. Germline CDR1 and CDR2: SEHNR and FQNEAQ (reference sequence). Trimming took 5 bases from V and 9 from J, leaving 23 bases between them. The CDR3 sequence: CASSGAGEEPYGEQFF. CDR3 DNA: TGTGCCAGCAGCGGTGCAGGGGAGGAACCTTACGGTGAGCAGTTCTTC.

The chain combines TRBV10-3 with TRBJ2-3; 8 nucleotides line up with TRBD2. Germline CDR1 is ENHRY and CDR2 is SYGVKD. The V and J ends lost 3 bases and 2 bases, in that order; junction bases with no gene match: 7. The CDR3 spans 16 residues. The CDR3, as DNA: TGTGCCATCAGTGAAAGGACTAGCCGTTACACAGATACGCAGTATTTT. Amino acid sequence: CAISERTSRYTDTQYF.

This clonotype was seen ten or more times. The chain's CDR3 is CASSLGAGKYETQYF. The CDR3 nucleotides are TGTGCCAGCAGCTTAGGCGCAGGGAAGTACGAGACCCAGTACTTC. The genes are TRBV7-2 and TRBJ2-5; tentative D call: TRBD1 (5 bases). The CDR3 runs to 15 residues. V was pared by 1 base and J by 5 bases, with 14 bases between. Germline-derived CDR1 and CDR2 are SGHTA and FQGNSA.

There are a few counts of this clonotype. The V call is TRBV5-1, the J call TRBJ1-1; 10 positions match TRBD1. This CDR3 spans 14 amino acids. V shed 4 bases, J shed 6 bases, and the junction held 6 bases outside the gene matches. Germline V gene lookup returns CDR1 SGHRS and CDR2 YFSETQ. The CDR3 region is CASSTTGGYPEAFF. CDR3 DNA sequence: TGCGCCAGCAGCACGACAGGGGGCTATCCTGAAGCTTTCTTT.

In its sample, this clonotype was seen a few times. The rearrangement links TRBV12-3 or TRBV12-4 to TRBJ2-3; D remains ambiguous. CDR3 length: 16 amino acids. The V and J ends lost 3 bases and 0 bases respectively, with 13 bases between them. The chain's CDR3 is CASSLFSLASTDTQYF. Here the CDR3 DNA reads TGTGCCAGCAGTTTGTTTAGTTTAGCTAGCACAGATACGCAGTATTTT.

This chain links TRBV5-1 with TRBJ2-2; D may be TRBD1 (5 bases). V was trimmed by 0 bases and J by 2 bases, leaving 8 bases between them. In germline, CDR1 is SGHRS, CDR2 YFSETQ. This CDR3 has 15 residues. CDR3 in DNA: TGCGCCAGCAGCTTGGCCGACAGAAACACCGGGGAGCTGTTTTTT. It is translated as CASSLADRNTGELFF.

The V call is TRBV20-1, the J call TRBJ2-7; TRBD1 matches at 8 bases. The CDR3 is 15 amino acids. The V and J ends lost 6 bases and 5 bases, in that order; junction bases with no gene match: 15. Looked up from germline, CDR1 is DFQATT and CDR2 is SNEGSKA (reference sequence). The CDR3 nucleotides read TGCAGTGCCCCCCGACCAGGGGGCGGCTTCGACGAGCAGTACTTC. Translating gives CSAPRPGGGFDEQYF.

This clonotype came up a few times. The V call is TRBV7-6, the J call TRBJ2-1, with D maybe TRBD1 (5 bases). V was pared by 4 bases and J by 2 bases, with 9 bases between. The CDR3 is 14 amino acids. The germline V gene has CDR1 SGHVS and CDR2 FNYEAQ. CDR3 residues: CASSSTVTYNEQFF. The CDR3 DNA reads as TGTGCCAGCAGCTCGACAGTTACCTACAATGAGCAGTTCTTC.